This is a list of T cell receptor beta chains from one sample in a study of regulatory T cells in long-lasting Graves disease. TCRdb independently ran MiXCR on the multiplex PCR reads; one entry per CDR3 protein. This sample carries around 400,000 distinct CDR3 sequences, less than 30% of them seen once, and the ten largest clones take approximately 30%. The sample consisted of peripheral blood mononuclear cells (PBMCs), taken when the disease was refractory, from a patient treated with antithyroid drugs. These receptors came from a woman aged 40 to 50 with Graves disease. Both conserved end residues are part of each CDR3. D genes are given only for firm matches. Only some rows state a clone size, as once, few, many or a class for expanded clones.

v_gene: TRBV28; d_gene: .; j_gene: TRBJ1-1; abundance: many; len: 19; CDR3nt: TGTGCCAGCAGTTTTCGTTCTTGGTCAGACAGCAAAGGGAACACTGAAGCTTTCTTT; CDR3aa: CASSFRSWSDSKGNTEAFF
v_gene: TRBV7-6; d_gene: TRBD2; j_gene: TRBJ2-5; abundance: few; len: 15; CDR3nt: TGTGCCAGCAGTCTAGCGGGAGTCGGGGGGGAGACCCAGTACTTC; CDR3aa: CASSLAGVGGETQYF
v_gene: TRBV5-4; d_gene: TRBD1; j_gene: TRBJ1-2; abundance: few; len: 16; CDR3nt: TGTGCCAGCAGCTCGGACAGGGGAGCACCTAACTATGGCTACACCTTC; CDR3aa: CASSSDRGAPNYGYTF
v_gene: TRBV28; d_gene: TRBD2; j_gene: TRBJ2-2; abundance: many; len: 16; CDR3nt: TGTGCCAGCAGACGGGGACTAGCGGGAGGAACCGGGGAGCTGTTTTTT; CDR3aa: CASRRGLAGGTGELFF
v_gene: TRBV27; d_gene: TRBD1; j_gene: TRBJ1-5; abundance: .; len: 14; CDR3nt: TGTGCCAGCAGACGGACAGGGTCCAATCAGCCCCAGCATTTT; CDR3aa: CASRRTGSNQPQHF
v_gene: TRBV27; d_gene: TRBD1; j_gene: TRBJ1-2; abundance: .; len: 15; CDR3nt: TGTGCCAGCAGTCTCGGGACAGGTCCTTGGGGTGGCTACACCTTC; CDR3aa: CASSLGTGPWGGYTF
v_gene: TRBV20-1; d_gene: .; j_gene: TRBJ2-7; abundance: many; len: 16; CDR3nt: TGCAGTGCTCAAGGACACCCGGGACGCGGGTCCTACGAGCAGTACTTC; CDR3aa: CSAQGHPGRGSYEQYF
v_gene: TRBV18; d_gene: .; j_gene: TRBJ2-7; abundance: .; len: 15; CDR3nt: TGTGCCAGCTCGGAGTACGGGGTTCCTAGGGACGAGCAGTACTTC; CDR3aa: CASSEYGVPRDEQYF
v_gene: TRBV12-3/TRBV12-4; d_gene: .; j_gene: TRBJ1-1; abundance: many; len: 14; CDR3nt: TGTGCCAGCAGTTTACTCCGGGGGGGATCTGAAGCTTTCTTT; CDR3aa: CASSLLRGGSEAFF
v_gene: TRBV29-1; d_gene: .; j_gene: TRBJ1-3; abundance: .; len: 12; CDR3nt: TGCAGCGTTGAAGACAGGGGTAGCACCATATATTTT; CDR3aa: CSVEDRGSTIYF
v_gene: TRBV28; d_gene: TRBD1; j_gene: TRBJ1-4; abundance: many; len: 16; CDR3nt: TGTGCCAGCAGTGAACCGGGACAGGGAGTTAATGAAAAACTGTTTTTT; CDR3aa: CASSEPGQGVNEKLFF
v_gene: TRBV7-3; d_gene: TRBD1; j_gene: TRBJ2-6; abundance: .; len: 17; CDR3nt: TGTGCCAGCAGCCCAGGGGGCTGGACCTCTGGGGCCAACGTCCTGACTTTC; CDR3aa: CASSPGGWTSGANVLTF
v_gene: TRBV29-1; d_gene: TRBD1; j_gene: TRBJ2-1; abundance: once; len: 11; CDR3nt: TGCAGCGCCCACGGACAGGGAGAGCAGTTCTTC; CDR3aa: CSAHGQGEQFF
v_gene: TRBV6-1; d_gene: TRBD2; j_gene: TRBJ2-1; abundance: .; len: 15; CDR3nt: TGTGCCAGCAGCCGCGGACTAGCGGGAGTGGATGAGCAGTTCTTC; CDR3aa: CASSRGLAGVDEQFF
v_gene: TRBV4-1; d_gene: .; j_gene: TRBJ2-7; abundance: .; len: 14; CDR3nt: TGCGCCAGCAGCCAAACAGCGGTCTTAGACGAGCAGTACTTC; CDR3aa: CASSQTAVLDEQYF
v_gene: TRBV3-1; d_gene: .; j_gene: TRBJ1-1; abundance: few; len: 16; CDR3nt: TGTGCCAGCAGCCACAGTCGACATTACTTAAACACTGAAGCTTTCTTT; CDR3aa: CASSHSRHYLNTEAFF
v_gene: TRBV12-3/TRBV12-4; d_gene: .; j_gene: TRBJ2-1; abundance: many; len: 15; CDR3nt: TGTGCCAGCAGTGTAGAAGGGATTGACCGTAATGAGCAGTTCTTC; CDR3aa: CASSVEGIDRNEQFF
v_gene: TRBV28; d_gene: TRBD2; j_gene: TRBJ2-7; abundance: many; len: 19; CDR3nt: TGTGCCAGCAGGGGAGAGACAGGGATTGGCGGGAGGGCCCTCTACGAGCAGTACTTC; CDR3aa: CASRGETGIGGRALYEQYF
v_gene: TRBV7-2; d_gene: TRBD2; j_gene: TRBJ2-2; abundance: .; len: 17; CDR3nt: TGTGCCAGCAGCCTCAGTCCCGAGTGGCGGGAGGTGAAGGAGCTGTTTTTT; CDR3aa: CASSLSPEWREVKELFF
v_gene: TRBV20-1; d_gene: TRBD2; j_gene: TRBJ2-5; abundance: many; len: 14; CDR3nt: TGCAGTGCTACGAGGACTAGCGTGAGAGAGACCCAGTACTTC; CDR3aa: CSATRTSVRETQYF
v_gene: TRBV6-2/TRBV6-3; d_gene: .; j_gene: TRBJ2-7; abundance: .; len: 14; CDR3nt: TGTGCCAGCAGCCCGTCCCGGCAGAGCTACGAGCAGTACTTC; CDR3aa: CASSPSRQSYEQYF
v_gene: TRBV7-2; d_gene: .; j_gene: TRBJ2-5; abundance: many; len: 16; CDR3nt: TGTGCCAGCAGCTTAGCCAGCCAAGGGGGCCAAGAGACCCAGTACTTC; CDR3aa: CASSLASQGGQETQYF
v_gene: TRBV5-1; d_gene: .; j_gene: TRBJ2-7; abundance: few; len: 15; CDR3nt: TGCGCCAGCAGCTTTATTCACTCGTTCCCCTACGAGCAGTACTTC; CDR3aa: CASSFIHSFPYEQYF
v_gene: TRBV20-1; d_gene: .; j_gene: TRBJ2-5; abundance: many; len: 13; CDR3nt: TGCAGTGCTAACGTGAGGGGAATGACGACCCAGTACTTC; CDR3aa: CSANVRGMTTQYF
v_gene: TRBV2; d_gene: TRBD2; j_gene: TRBJ2-2; abundance: many; len: 16; CDR3nt: TGTGCCAGCAGTGGGATCGGGGGGGCGAACACCGGGGAGCTGTTTTTT; CDR3aa: CASSGIGGANTGELFF
v_gene: TRBV3-1; d_gene: TRBD1; j_gene: TRBJ1-1; abundance: few; len: 14; CDR3nt: TGTGCCAGCAGCCAAGTGGACAGGGACACTGAAGCTTTCTTT; CDR3aa: CASSQVDRDTEAFF